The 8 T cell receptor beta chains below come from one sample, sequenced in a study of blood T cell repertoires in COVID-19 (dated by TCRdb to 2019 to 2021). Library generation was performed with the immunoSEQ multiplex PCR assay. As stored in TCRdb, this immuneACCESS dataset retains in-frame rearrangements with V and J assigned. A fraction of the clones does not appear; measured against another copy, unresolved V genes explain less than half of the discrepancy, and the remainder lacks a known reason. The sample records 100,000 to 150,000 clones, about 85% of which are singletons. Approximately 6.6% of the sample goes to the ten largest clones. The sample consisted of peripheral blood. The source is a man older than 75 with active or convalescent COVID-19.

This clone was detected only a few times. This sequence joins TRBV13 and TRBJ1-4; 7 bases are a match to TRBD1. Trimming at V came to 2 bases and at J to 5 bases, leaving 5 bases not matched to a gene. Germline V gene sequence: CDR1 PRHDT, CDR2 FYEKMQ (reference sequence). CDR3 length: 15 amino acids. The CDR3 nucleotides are TGTGCCAGCAGCTTATTCTCAGGGGGGAATGAAAAACTGTTTTTT. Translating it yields CASSLFSGGNEKLFF.

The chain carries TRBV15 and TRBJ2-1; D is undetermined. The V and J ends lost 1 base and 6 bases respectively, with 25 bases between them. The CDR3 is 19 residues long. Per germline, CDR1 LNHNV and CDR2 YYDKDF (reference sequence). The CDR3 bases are TGTGCCACCAGCAGAGCCTCCCCAACCGTGGCCCTTCCCTTCAATGAGCAGTTCTTC. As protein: CATSRASPTVALPFNEQFF.

In DNA form, the CDR3 reads TGTGCCAGCAGCTGGGATCCCGGGACAGGTGGAAACACCATATATTTT. Protein sequence: CASSWDPGTGGNTIYF. This chain joins TRBV5-5 and TRBJ1-3, with 8 bases that match TRBD1. The CDR3 spans 16 residues. CDR1 is SGHKS, CDR2 YYEKEE, per germline (reference sequence). V dropped 3 bases and J dropped 3; count of bases not matched to a gene: 8.

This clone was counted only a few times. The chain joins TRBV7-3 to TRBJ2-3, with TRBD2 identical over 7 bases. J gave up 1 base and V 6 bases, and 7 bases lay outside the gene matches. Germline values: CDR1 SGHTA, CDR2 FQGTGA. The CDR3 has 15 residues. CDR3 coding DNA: TGTGCCAGCAGACCCGGACTAGGCGGCACAGATACGCAGTATTTT. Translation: CASRPGLGGTDTQYF.

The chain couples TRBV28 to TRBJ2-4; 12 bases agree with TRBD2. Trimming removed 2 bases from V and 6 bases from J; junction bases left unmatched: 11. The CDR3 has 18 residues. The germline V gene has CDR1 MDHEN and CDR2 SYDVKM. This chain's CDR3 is CASSLGGLAGTPGNIQYF. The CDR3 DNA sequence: TGTGCCAGCAGTTTAGGCGGACTAGCGGGGACCCCTGGAAACATTCAGTACTTC. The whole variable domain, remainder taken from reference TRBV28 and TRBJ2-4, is DVKVTQSSRYLVKRTGEKVFLECVQDMDHENMFWYRQDPGLGLRLIYFSYDVKMKEKGDIPEGYSVSREKKERFSLILESASTNQTSMYLCASSLGGLAGTPGNIQYFGAGTRLSVL.

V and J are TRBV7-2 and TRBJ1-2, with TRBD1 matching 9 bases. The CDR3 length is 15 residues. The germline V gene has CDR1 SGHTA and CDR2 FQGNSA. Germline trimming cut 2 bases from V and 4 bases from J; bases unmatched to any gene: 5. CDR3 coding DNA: TGTGCCAGCAGCTTAACAGGGGGCACCTCCTATGGCTACACCTTC. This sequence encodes CASSLTGGTSYGYTF.

For the CDR3, the DNA is TGTGCCAGCAGTACTAGACTAGCGTCGAACGAGCAGTACTTC. Translating it yields CASSTRLASNEQYF. This chain joins TRBV2 and TRBJ2-7; 8 bases line up with TRBD2. The CDR3 consists of 14 residues. Germline V gene data show CDR1 as SNHLY and CDR2 as FYNNEI. J gave up 5 bases and V 5 bases, and 8 bases lay outside the gene matches.

CDR3 nucleotides: TGTGCCAGCACTGGAGCGGCACCTGGAAATTCACCCCTCCACTTT. Protein: CASTGAAPGNSPLHF. The chain links TRBV6-6 to TRBJ1-6; D is unclear. The CDR3 runs 15 residues. The V gene's germline CDR1 is MNHNY and CDR2 SVGAGI (reference sequence). V was pared by 7 bases and J by 7 bases, with 17 bases between.